This TCR beta chain was identified in a study of identical twins. Findings and limits, study-wide: Twins' surplus sharing was weaker for beta out-of-frame sequences. Twins shared out-of-frame alpha sequences with excess low generation probability. Models predicted too little out-of-frame TCR alpha sharing in monozygotic twins.

Template switching, a step in the protocol, added a universal primer site, and cDNA carried unique molecular identifiers. Using its own MiXCR run on the 5' RACE reads, TCRdb lists one record per CDR3 protein. The sample yields 420,000 or so distinct CDR3 sequences, 15% to 20% seen once. Concerning this clonotype itself: Its antigen is not known.

The sequence derives from a man aged 50-60 years in good health. Input material: naive T cells sorted from blood.

The CDR3 nucleotides read TGTGCCACCAGCAGAGATGTGGTAGGGGGCCAGCCCCAGCATTTT. Translating it yields CATSRDVVGGQPQHF. The chain carries TRBV15 and TRBJ1-5; 7 bases line up with TRBD1. In germline, CDR1 is LNHNV, CDR2 YYDKDF (reference sequence). The CDR3 contains 15 residues. The J segment lost 7 bases and the V segment lost 0 bases, leaving 6 bases of the junction unmatched.